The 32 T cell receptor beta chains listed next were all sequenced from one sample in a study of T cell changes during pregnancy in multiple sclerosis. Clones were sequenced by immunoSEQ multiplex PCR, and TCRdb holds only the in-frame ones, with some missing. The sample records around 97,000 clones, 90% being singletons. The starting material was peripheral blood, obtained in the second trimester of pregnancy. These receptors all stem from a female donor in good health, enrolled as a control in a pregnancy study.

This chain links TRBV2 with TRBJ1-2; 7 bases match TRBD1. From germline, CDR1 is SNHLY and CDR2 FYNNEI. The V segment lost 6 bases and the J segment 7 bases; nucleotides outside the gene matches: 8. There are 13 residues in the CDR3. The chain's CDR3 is CASSGQVVSGYTF. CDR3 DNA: TGTGCCAGCAGCGGACAGGTTGTGAGTGGCTACACCTTC.

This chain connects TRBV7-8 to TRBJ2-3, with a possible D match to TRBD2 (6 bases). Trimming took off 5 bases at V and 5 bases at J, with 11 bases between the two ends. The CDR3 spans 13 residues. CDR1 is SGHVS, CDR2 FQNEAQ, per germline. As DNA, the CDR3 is TGTGCCAGCAGCCCGGCAGCGGGAGATACGCAGTATTTT. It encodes CASSPAAGDTQYF.

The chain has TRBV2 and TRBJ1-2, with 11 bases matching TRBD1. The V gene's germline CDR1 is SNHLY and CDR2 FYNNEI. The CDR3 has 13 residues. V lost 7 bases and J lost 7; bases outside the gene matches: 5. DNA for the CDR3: TGTGCCAGCATGACGGACAGGGGGCTTGGCTACACCTTC. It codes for CASMTDRGLGYTF.

CDR3 residues: CASSLGLYEQYF. The DNA of the CDR3 is TGTGCCAGCAGCCTGGGACTTTACGAGCAGTACTTC. The chain has TRBV13 and TRBJ2-7, with D perhaps matching TRBD2 (6 bases). V was pared by 5 bases and J by 4 bases, with 9 bases between. The CDR3 runs to 12 residues. In germline, CDR1 is PRHDT, CDR2 FYEKMQ (reference sequence).

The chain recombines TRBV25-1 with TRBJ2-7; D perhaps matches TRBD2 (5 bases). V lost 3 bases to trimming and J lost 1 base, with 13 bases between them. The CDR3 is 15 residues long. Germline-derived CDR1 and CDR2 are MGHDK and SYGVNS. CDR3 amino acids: CASSEAGRASYEQYF. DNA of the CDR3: TGTGCCAGCAGTGAGGCGGGCCGAGCGTCCTACGAGCAGTACTTC.

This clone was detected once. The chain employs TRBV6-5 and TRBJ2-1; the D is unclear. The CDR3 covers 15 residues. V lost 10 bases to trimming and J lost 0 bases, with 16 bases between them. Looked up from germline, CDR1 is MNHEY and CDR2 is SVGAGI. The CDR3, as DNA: TGTGCCACCGAATCACCGGGTAGCTCCTACAATGAGCAGTTCTTC. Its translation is CATESPGSSYNEQFF.

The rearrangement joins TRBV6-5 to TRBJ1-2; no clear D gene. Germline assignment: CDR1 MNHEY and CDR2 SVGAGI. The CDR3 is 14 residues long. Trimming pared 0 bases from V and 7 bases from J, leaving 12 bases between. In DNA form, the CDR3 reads TGTGCCAGCAGTTACTCGTGGGGTCGGGGTGGCTACACCTTC. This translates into CASSYSWGRGGYTF.

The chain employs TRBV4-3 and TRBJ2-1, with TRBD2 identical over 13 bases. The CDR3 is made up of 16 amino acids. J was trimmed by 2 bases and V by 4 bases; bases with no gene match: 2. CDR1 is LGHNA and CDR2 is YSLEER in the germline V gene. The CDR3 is CASSLGLAGTYNEQFF. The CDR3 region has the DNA TGCGCCAGCAGCCTGGGACTAGCGGGGACCTACAATGAGCAGTTCTTC.

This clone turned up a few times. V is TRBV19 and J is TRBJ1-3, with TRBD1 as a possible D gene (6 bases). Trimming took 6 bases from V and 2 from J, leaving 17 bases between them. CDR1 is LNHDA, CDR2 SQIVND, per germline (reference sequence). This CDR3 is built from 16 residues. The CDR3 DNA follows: TGTGCCAGTAGGCGGGGGGCCTCATCGCCTGGAAACACCATATATTTT. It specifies CASRRGASSPGNTIYF.

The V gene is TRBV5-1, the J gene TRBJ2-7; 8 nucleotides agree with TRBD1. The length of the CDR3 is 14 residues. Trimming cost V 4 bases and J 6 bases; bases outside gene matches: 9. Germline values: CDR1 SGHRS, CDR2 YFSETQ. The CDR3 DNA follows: TGCGCCAGCAGCACGGACAGGGCTGGGAGCGAGCAGTACTTC. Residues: CASSTDRAGSEQYF. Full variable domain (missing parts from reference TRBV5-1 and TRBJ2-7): KAGVTQTPRYLIKTRGQQVTLSCSPISGHRSVSWYQQTPGQGLQFLFEYFSETQRNKGNFPGRFSGRQFSNSRSEMNVSTLELGDSALYLCASSTDRAGSEQYFGPGTRLTVT.

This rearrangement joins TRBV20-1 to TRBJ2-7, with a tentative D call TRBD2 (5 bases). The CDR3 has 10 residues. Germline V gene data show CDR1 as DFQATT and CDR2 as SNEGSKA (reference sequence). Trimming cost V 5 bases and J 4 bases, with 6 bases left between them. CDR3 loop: CSAWRYEQYF. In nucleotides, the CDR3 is TGCAGTGCTTGGAGGTACGAGCAGTACTTC.

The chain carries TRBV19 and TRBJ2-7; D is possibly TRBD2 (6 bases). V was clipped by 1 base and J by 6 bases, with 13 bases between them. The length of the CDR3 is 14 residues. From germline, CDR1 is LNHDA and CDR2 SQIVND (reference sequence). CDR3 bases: TGTGCCAGTAGTATAGGAGGCGGGGCGGGCGAGCAGTACTTC. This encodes CASSIGGGAGEQYF.

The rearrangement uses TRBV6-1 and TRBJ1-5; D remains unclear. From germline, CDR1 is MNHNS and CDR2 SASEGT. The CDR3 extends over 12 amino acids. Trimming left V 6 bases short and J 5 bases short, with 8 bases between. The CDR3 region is CASSGEYQPQHF. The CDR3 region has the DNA TGTGCCAGCAGCGGGGAATATCAGCCCCAGCATTTT.

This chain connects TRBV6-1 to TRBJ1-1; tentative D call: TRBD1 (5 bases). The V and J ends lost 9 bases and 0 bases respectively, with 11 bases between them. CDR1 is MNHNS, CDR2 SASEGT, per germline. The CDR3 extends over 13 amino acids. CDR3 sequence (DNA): TGTGCCAGTAGACAGACATTGAACACTGAAGCTTTCTTT. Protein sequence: CASRQTLNTEAFF.

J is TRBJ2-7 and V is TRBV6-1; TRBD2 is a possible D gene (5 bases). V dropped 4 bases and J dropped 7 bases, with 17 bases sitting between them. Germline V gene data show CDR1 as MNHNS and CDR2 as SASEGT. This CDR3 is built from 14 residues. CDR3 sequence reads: CASSAPDAGWEQYF. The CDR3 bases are TGTGCCAGCAGTGCTCCAGACGCGGGTTGGGAGCAGTACTTC.

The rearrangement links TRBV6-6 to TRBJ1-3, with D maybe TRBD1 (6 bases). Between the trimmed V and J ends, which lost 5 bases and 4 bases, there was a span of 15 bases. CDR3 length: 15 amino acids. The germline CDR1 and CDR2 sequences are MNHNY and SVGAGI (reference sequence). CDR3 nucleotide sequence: TGTGCCAGCAGTGCTACAGGGCAGCCCGGAAACACCATATATTTT. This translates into CASSATGQPGNTIYF.

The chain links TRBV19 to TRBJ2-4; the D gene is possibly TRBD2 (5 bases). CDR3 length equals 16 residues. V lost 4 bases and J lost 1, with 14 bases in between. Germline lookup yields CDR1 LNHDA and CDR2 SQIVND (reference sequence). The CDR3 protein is CASSKGAGVAKNIQYF. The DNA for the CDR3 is TGTGCCAGTAGTAAGGGCGCCGGGGTGGCCAAAAACATTCAGTACTTC.

CDR3 loop: CATSFLLGPNEQYF. CDR3 in DNA: TGTGCCACCAGCTTTTTATTGGGGCCCAACGAGCAGTACTTC. This rearrangement joins TRBV15 to TRBJ2-7, with D perhaps matching TRBD1 (5 bases). CDR3 size: 14 residues. Germline loops: CDR1 LNHNV, CDR2 YYDKDF (reference sequence). Trimming removed 5 bases from V and 5 bases from J, with 16 bases in between. Full variable domain (missing parts from reference TRBV15 and TRBJ2-7): DAMVIQNPRYQVTQFGKPVTLSCSQTLNHNVMYWYQQKSSQAPKLLFHYYDKDFNNEADTPDNFQSRRPNTSFCFLDIRSPGLGDTAMYLCATSFLLGPNEQYFGPGTRLTVT.

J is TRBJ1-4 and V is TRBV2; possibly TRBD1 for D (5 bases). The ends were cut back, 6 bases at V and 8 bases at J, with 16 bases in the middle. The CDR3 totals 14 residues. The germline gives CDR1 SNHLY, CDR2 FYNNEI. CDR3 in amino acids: CASRAGTVGEKLFF. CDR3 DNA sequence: TGTGCCAGCAGGGCCGGGACTGTAGGAGAAAAACTGTTTTTT.

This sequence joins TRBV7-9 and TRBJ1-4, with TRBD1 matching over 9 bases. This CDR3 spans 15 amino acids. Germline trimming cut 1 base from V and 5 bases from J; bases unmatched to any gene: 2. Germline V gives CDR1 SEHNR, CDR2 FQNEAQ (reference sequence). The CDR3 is CASSLGDRDNEKLFF. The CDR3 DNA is TGTGCCAGCAGCTTAGGGGACAGGGACAATGAAAAACTGTTTTTT.

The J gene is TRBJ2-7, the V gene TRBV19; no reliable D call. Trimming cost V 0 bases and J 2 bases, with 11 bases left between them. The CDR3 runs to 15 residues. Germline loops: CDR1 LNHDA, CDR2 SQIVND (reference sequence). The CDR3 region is CASSIEAGETYEQYF. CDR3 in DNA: TGTGCCAGTAGTATAGAGGCAGGCGAAACCTACGAGCAGTACTTC.

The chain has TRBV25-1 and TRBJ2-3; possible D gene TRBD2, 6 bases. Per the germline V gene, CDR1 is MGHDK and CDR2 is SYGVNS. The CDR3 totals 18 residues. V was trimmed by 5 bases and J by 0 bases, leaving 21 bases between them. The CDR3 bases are TGTGCCAGCAGTCCTATGATGGGAGGAAGAACTAGCACAGATACGCAGTATTTT. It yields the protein CASSPMMGGRTSTDTQYF. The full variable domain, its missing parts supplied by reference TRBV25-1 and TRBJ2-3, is EADIYQTPRYLVIGTGKKITLECSQTMGHDKMYWYQQDPGMELHLIHYSYGVNSTEKGDLSSESTVSRIRTEHFPLTLESARPSHTSQYLCASSPMMGGRTSTDTQYFGPGTRLTVL.

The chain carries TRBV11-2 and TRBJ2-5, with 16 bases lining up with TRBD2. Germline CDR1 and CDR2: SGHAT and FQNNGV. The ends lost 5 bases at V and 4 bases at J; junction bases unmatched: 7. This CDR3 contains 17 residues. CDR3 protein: CASSLGTSGRVGETQYF. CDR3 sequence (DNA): TGTGCCAGCAGCCTAGGGACTAGCGGGAGGGTAGGAGAGACCCAGTACTTC.

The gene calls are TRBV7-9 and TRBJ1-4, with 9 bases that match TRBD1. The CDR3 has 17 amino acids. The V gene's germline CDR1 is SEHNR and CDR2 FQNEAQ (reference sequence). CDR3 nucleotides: TGTGCAGCCAGCAGCCCGGGACAGGGAACCTCGGGAGAAAAACTGTTTTTT. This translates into CAASSPGQGTSGEKLFF.

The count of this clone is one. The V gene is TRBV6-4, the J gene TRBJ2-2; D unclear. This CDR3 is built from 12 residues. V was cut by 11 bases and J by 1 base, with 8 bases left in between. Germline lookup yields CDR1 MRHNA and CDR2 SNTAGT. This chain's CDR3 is CACVRNTGELFF. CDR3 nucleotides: TGTGCCTGCGTCCGGAACACCGGGGAGCTGTTTTTT.

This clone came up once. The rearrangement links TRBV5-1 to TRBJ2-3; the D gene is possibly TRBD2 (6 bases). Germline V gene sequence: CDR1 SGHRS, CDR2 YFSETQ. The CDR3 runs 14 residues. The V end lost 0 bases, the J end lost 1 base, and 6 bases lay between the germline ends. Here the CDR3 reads CASSLGRGTDTQYF. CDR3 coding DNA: TGCGCCAGCAGCTTGGGGAGGGGCACAGATACGCAGTATTTT.

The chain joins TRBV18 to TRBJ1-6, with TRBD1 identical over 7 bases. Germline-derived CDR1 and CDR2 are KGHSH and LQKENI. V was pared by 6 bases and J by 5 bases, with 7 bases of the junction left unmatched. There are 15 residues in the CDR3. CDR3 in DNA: TGTGCCAGCTCGTTGAGGGACAGAAATAATTCACCCCTCCACTTT. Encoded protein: CASSLRDRNNSPLHF.

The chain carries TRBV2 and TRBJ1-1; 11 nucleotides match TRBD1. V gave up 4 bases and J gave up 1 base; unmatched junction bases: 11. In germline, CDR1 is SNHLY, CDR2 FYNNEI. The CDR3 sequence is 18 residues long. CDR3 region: CASSVTYRDRGRNTEAFF. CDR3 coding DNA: TGTGCCAGCAGTGTAACGTACCGGGACAGGGGGAGGAACACTGAAGCTTTCTTT.

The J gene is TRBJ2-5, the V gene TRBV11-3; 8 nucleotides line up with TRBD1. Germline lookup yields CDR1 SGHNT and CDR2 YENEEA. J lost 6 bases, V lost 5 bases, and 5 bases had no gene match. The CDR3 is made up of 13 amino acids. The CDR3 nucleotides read TGTGCCAGCAGCCCTCGGACAGGGCAGACCCAGTACTTC. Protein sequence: CASSPRTGQTQYF.

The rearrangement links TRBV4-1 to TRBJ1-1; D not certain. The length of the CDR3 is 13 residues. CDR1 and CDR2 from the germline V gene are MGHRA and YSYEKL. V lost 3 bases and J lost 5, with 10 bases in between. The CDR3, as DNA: TGCGCCAGCAGCCAGCCTACGCTTACTGAAGCTTTCTTT. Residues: CASSQPTLTEAFF.

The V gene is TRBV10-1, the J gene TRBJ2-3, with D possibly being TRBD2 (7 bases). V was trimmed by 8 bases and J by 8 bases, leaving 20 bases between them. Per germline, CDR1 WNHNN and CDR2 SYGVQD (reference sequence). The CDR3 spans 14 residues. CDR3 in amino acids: CASADRTERGTQYF. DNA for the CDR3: TGCGCCAGCGCCGACAGGACCGAGCGGGGTACGCAGTATTTT.

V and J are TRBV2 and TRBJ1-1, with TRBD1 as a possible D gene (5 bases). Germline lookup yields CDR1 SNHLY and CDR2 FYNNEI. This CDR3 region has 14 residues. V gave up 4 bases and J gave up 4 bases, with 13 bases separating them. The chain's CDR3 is CASSGKGLVTEAFF. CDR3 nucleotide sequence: TGTGCCAGCAGTGGTAAGGGACTGGTCACTGAAGCTTTCTTT.